The clone carrying this T cell receptor (beta chain) was seen repeatedly, ten times or more. Its antigen is unidentified. Patients were excluded for uncontrolled infection, other autoimmune disease, pregnancy or lactation. Together with thyroid ultrasound, orbital computed tomography, serum thyroxine and TRAb, clinical symptoms were used for diagnoses. This sample is part of a study of T cells in Graves' hyperthyroidism and ophthalmopathy. From RNA transcripts, TCR beta CDR3 regions were amplified. Primed by the HTBI set, a first-round RT-PCR was run on the TCR CDR3. TCRdb reprocessed the multiplex PCR reads via MiXCR and lists one record per CDR3 protein. The repertoire holds roughly 130,000 distinct CDR3 sequences, with approximately 20% as singletons. V gave up 5 bases and J gave up 3 bases, with 11 bases separating them. CDR1 and CDR2 (germline): SGHAT, FQNNGV. The CDR3 has 14 amino acids. Study outcomes and limitations: With a median lead of around 5.9 months before onset, the model predicted ophthalmopathy. Most expanded thyroid clonotypes above 0.001 also appeared in blood.

The origin of this receptor is a woman between 45 and 60 years old with Graves' hyperthyroidism that later progressed to Graves' ophthalmopathy. Specimen: blood. The chain recombines TRBV11-2 with TRBJ2-1, with D possibly matching TRBD2 (6 bases). DNA for the CDR3: TGTGCCAGCAGCGACCGACTAGTCTACAATGAGCAGTTCTTC. Protein product: CASSDRLVYNEQFF.